This T cell receptor beta chain was sequenced in a study of T cells in Graves' hyperthyroidism and ophthalmopathy. Findings and caveats of the study: Researchers found most expanded thyroid clonotypes above 0.001 in blood as well.

Patients with uncontrolled infections, other autoimmune diseases, pregnancy or lactation were excluded. V shed 3 bases and J 3 bases; nucleotides not matched to a gene: 7. The CDR3 spans 15 residues. Germline lookup yields CDR1 SGHTA and CDR2 FQGNSA. RNA transcripts yielded amplified TCR beta CDR3 regions. Researchers ran a first-round RT-PCR on the TCR CDR3 using the HTBI primer set. A single record per CDR3 protein comes from TCRdb applying MiXCR to the multiplex PCR reads. The table has more than 300,000 distinct CDR3 sequences, approximately 18% seen once. This clonotype was seen once. Its antigen is unidentified.

The J gene is TRBJ2-5, the V gene TRBV7-2; 7 bases line up with TRBD2. Sequenced input: blood. This receptor was identified in a woman aged 25 to 45 with Graves' hyperthyroidism that later progressed to Graves' ophthalmopathy. The CDR3 nucleotides read TGTGCCAGCAGCTTCTTGGGCGCGGGAGAAGAGACCCAGTACTTC. Amino acids: CASSFLGAGEETQYF.